Following are 31 T cell receptor beta chains from one sample sequenced in a study of human T cells and chemical hapten exposure. TCRdb recomputed calls from the RACE reads with MiXCR, one row per CDR3 protein. Among more than 70,000 distinct CDR3 sequences listed, roughly 12% were seen once. As to time point: patch test 1, 2 weeks after DPC sensitization. Noted treatment: therapeutic diphenylcyclopropenone sensitization with weekly scalp DPC. This material consisted of whole blood, taken in connection with sensitization to the hapten diphenylcyclopropenone (DPC). These TCRs come from a woman aged 55 to 70 with alopecia areata. Some clones in this sample may be carry-over from other donors' samples.

The V gene is TRBV7-8, the J gene TRBJ1-5; possible D gene TRBD1, 5 bases. This CDR3 spans 17 amino acids. Germline assignment: CDR1 SGHVS and CDR2 FQNEAQ. The V end lost 7 bases, the J end lost 7 bases, and 26 bases lay between the germline ends. The DNA for the CDR3 is TGTGCCAGCACAGAAGCGATACCGGGCCTTTGGGGGCAGCCCCAGCATTTT. Protein sequence: CASTEAIPGLWGQPQHF.

In its sample, this clonotype was seen many times. The chain combines TRBV20-1 with TRBJ1-3; 7 bases are shared with TRBD1. Germline values: CDR1 DFQATT, CDR2 SNEGSKA (reference sequence). The ends lost 6 bases at V and 0 bases at J; junction bases unmatched: 8. This CDR3 has 15 residues. CDR3 sequence (DNA): TGCAGTGCCGCGCGTAGGGACAGCTCTGGAAACACCATATATTTT. Translated, it gives CSAARRDSSGNTIYF.

This clonotype was seen repeatedly, ten times or more. One end of the junction fails to match germline, which may point to a read error. The chain links TRBV7-7 to TRBJ1-1; tentative D call: TRBD1 (5 bases). CDR3 size: 13 residues. Germline-derived CDR1 and CDR2 are SSHAT and FNYEAQ (reference sequence). DNA of the CDR3: TGTGCTAGCAGCTTCGGGGCGAACACTGAAGCTTTCTTT. Translated: CASSFGANTEAFF.

V and J are TRBV30 and TRBJ1-2; a weak D match, TRBD1 (6 bases). From germline, CDR1 is GTSNPN and CDR2 SVGIG (reference sequence). CDR3 size: 13 residues. V was pared by 0 bases and J by 4 bases, with 9 bases between. Here the CDR3 DNA reads TGTGCCTGGAGTGTCCAGGGGTCCTATGGCTACACCTTC. It is translated as CAWSVQGSYGYTF. Variable domain in full (rest from reference TRBV30 and TRBJ1-2): SQTIHQWPATLVQPVGSPLSLECTVEGTSNPNLYWYRQAAGRGLQLLFYSVGIGQISSEVPQNLSASRPQDRQFILSSKKLLLSDSGFYLCAWSVQGSYGYTFGSGTRLTVV.

The chain employs TRBV21-1 and TRBJ2-7; the table assigns TRBD1, which was not confirmed against the DNA. TRBV21-1 is a known pseudogene. CDR3 length: 17 amino acids. CDR3 protein: CASSISHRDRASYEQYF. As DNA, the CDR3 is TGTGCCAGCAGCATTTCGCACCGGGACAGGGCCTCCTACGAGCAGTACTTC.

In its sample, this clonotype was seen many times. The chain links TRBV6-5 to TRBJ1-6; 7 bases line up with TRBD1. Unmatched junction bases numbered 8, after V lost 0 bases and J lost 0 bases. Germline V gene lookup returns CDR1 MNHEY and CDR2 SVGAGI. The CDR3 spans 19 residues. CDR3 loop: CASSYSGTDASSYNSPLHF. The CDR3 nucleotides are TGTGCCAGCAGTTACTCGGGGACAGACGCGAGCTCCTATAATTCACCCCTCCACTTT.

This clonotype was recorded at least ten times. J is TRBJ2-3 and V is TRBV6-6, with D possibly being TRBD1 or TRBD2 (6 bases each). V shed 6 bases and J shed 1 base, with 20 bases lying between them. Per germline, CDR1 MNHNY and CDR2 SVGAGI (reference sequence). There are 17 residues in the CDR3. The CDR3 DNA reads as TGTGCCAGCAGCCTAACCGGACAGCCGGGGGGCACAGATACGCAGTATTTT. Its protein is CASSLTGQPGGTDTQYF.

In this sample, this clonotype turned up a few times. The J gene is TRBJ1-1, the V gene TRBV7-2; D is ambiguous. CDR1 is SGHTA, CDR2 FQGNSA, per germline. V gave up 5 bases and J gave up 2 bases, with 6 bases separating them. CDR3 length equals 12 residues. DNA for the CDR3: TGTGCCAGCAGCCGGCAAAACACTGAAGCTTTCTTT. It yields the protein CASSRQNTEAFF.

This clonotype showed up many times. This sequence joins TRBV9 and TRBJ2-7; D unresolved. The germline V and J ends were trimmed by 0 bases and 3 bases, with 16 bases remaining between them. Germline CDR1 reads SGDLS; CDR2 reads YYNGEE. CDR3 length: 16 amino acids. CDR3 region: CASSVGGEMDFYEQYF. The DNA of the CDR3 is TGTGCCAGCAGCGTAGGCGGAGAGATGGATTTCTACGAGCAGTACTTC.

The table lists this clonotype with a few counts. The V gene is TRBV3-1, the J gene TRBJ1-2; a weak D match, TRBD1 (6 bases). Trimming took 6 bases from V and 7 from J, leaving 9 bases between them. This CDR3 has 11 amino acids. The germline V gene encodes CDR1 LGHDT and CDR2 YNNKEL (reference sequence). Here the CDR3 reads CASSIRGGYTF. In DNA, the CDR3 is TGTGCCAGCAGTATCAGGGGTGGCTACACCTTC.

This chain links TRBV10-3 with TRBJ1-1; TRBD1 matches 7 bases. This CDR3 region has 14 residues. Losses at the gene ends were 6 bases for V and 1 base for J; bases not matched to a gene: 5. Germline CDR1 is ENHRY and CDR2 is SYGVKD. The CDR3 nucleotides read TGTGCCATCAGGGCCACAGGGGCGAACACTGAAGCTTTCTTT. Residues: CAIRATGANTEAFF.

In this sample, this clonotype turned up many times. The J gene is TRBJ1-2, the V gene TRBV6-6; no clear D. This CDR3 has 11 amino acids. Germline V gives CDR1 MNHNY, CDR2 SVGAGI (reference sequence). The V end lost 6 bases, the J end lost 6 bases, and 8 bases lay between the germline ends. The CDR3 nucleotides read TGTGCCAGCAGCTCAAACGATGGCTACACCTTC. This sequence encodes CASSSNDGYTF.

This clonotype was found many times. The V gene is TRBV12-5, the J gene TRBJ1-5; the D is unclear. Germline values: CDR1 LGHNT, CDR2 FRNRAP. The CDR3 totals 13 residues. Between the trimmed V and J ends, which lost 2 bases and 0 bases, there was a span of 2 bases. CDR3 sequence: CASGLYSNQPQHF. Here the CDR3 DNA reads TGTGCTAGTGGTTTGTATAGCAATCAGCCCCAGCATTTT.

This clonotype was seen at least ten times. The V and J genes are TRBV29-1 and TRBJ2-7; perhaps TRBD1 as D (6 bases). The CDR3 has 13 amino acids. CDR1 is SQVTM, CDR2 ANQGSEA, per germline. Trimming removed 1 base at V and 7 bases at J, with 14 bases between. CDR3 in amino acids: CSVEAGTSQEQYF. CDR3 bases: TGCAGCGTTGAAGCCGGGACATCCCAGGAGCAGTACTTC.

The table lists this clonotype with many counts. J is TRBJ2-7 and V is TRBV29-1; possibly TRBD2 for D (6 bases). V was pared by 5 bases and J by 2 bases, with 13 bases between. Germline CDR1 is SQVTM and CDR2 is ANQGSEA. The CDR3 covers 13 residues. The CDR3, as DNA: TGCAGCGTTCGGGCCGGGGGACCCTACGAGCAGTACTTC. It is translated as CSVRAGGPYEQYF.

The rearrangement links TRBV4-1 to TRBJ2-5, with D possibly TRBD2 on 6 matching bases. Germline V gene data show CDR1 as MGHRA and CDR2 as YSYEKL. The CDR3 is 16 residues long. Trimming cost V 4 bases and J 2 bases, with 17 bases left between them. In DNA form, the CDR3 reads TGCGCCAGCAGCCTCGCCGCGGGGACCGGGCAAGAGACCCAGTACTTC. Protein product: CASSLAAGTGQETQYF.

This clonotype came up many times. V gene TRBV12-3 or TRBV12-4 combines with J gene TRBJ1-1; 11 bases are a match to TRBD1. CDR3 length: 16 residues. Trimming removed 7 bases from V and 7 bases from J; junction bases left unmatched: 14. The CDR3 DNA reads TGTGCCAGCACCAACACCTGGGGGACAGGGGGGTTTGAAGCTTTCTTT. The encoded protein is CASTNTWGTGGFEAFF.

V gene TRBV27 combines with J gene TRBJ2-5, with D possibly TRBD1 on 5 matching bases. CDR3 length: 14 amino acids. Trimming stripped 6 bases from V and 0 bases from J, with 11 bases between. The germline V gene encodes CDR1 MNHEY and CDR2 SMNVEV (reference sequence). The CDR3 DNA sequence: TGTGCCAGCAGAAAAGACAGCCACCAAGAGACCCAGTACTTC. Amino acids: CASRKDSHQETQYF.

This clonotype has ten or more counts. The chain links TRBV29-1 to TRBJ2-1, with 10 bases that match TRBD2. Germline trimming cut 2 bases from V and 10 bases from J; bases unmatched to any gene: 8. CDR3 size: 14 residues. Germline CDR1 and CDR2: SQVTM and ANQGSEA. CDR3 in amino acids: CSVEIVAGGGEQFF. In DNA, the CDR3 is TGCAGCGTTGAAATAGTAGCGGGGGGAGGGGAGCAGTTCTTC.

The chain carries TRBV7-2 and TRBJ2-1, with TRBD2 matching 8 bases. The germline CDR1 and CDR2 sequences are SGHTA and FQGNSA. The V and J ends lost 1 base and 4 bases, in that order; junction bases with no gene match: 6. The CDR3 loop spans 16 amino acids. The CDR3 region has the DNA TGTGCCAGCAGCTTAGGAGGTCTAGCGGGTTACAATGAGCAGTTCTTC. Its protein is CASSLGGLAGYNEQFF. Using reference TRBV7-2 and TRBJ2-1 for the parts outside the CDR3, the full variable domain is GAGVSQSPSNKVTEKGKDVELRCDPISGHTALYWYRQSLGQGLEFLIYFQGNSAPDKSGLPSDRFSAERTGGSVSTLTIQRTQQEDSAVYLCASSLGGLAGYNEQFFGPGTRLTVL.

In its sample, this clonotype was seen a few times. The genes are TRBV10-2 and TRBJ2-7, with TRBD1 as a possible D gene (5 bases). The CDR3 is made up of 15 amino acids. CDR1 and CDR2 from the germline V gene are WSHSY and SAAADI. The V end was cut by 1 base, the J end by 2 bases, with 12 bases between. CDR3 region: CASSEFVRETYEQYF. CDR3 DNA sequence: TGCGCCAGCAGTGAGTTTGTCAGGGAAACCTACGAGCAGTACTTC.

This clonotype was recorded many times. The J gene is TRBJ1-2, the V gene TRBV20-1, with 7 bases aligning to TRBD1. V lost 6 bases to trimming and J lost 1 base; unmatched junction nucleotides: 5. Germline-derived CDR1 and CDR2 are DFQATT and SNEGSKA (reference sequence). This CDR3 is built from 13 residues. In DNA form, the CDR3 reads TGCAGTGCATGGACAGGTCTTAACTATGGCTACACCTTC. Translation gives CSAWTGLNYGYTF.

The table lists this clonotype with a few counts. The chain recombines TRBV6-5 with TRBJ2-7; D is unclear. Germline CDR1 is MNHEY and CDR2 is SVGAGI. Trimming pared 6 bases from V and 0 bases from J, leaving 12 bases between. The CDR3 contains 14 residues. The CDR3 DNA follows: TGTGCCAGCAGAACACCAGACCCCTCCTACGAGCAGTACTTC. It yields the protein CASRTPDPSYEQYF.

The chain couples TRBV10-3 to TRBJ2-1; D is undetermined. The CDR3 has 14 amino acids. Trimming stripped 2 bases from V and 3 bases from J, with 8 bases between. Germline V gives CDR1 ENHRY, CDR2 SYGVKD. CDR3 nucleotides: TGTGCCATCAGTGAGGGGGTCGACTACAATGAGCAGTTCTTC. This encodes CAISEGVDYNEQFF.

This clonotype was recorded at least ten times. Germline is not matched at one junction end, which may reflect a read error. For the CDR3, the DNA is TGTGCCAGCAGCGTAGAGACCCAGTACTTC. This sequence encodes CASSVETQYF. V gene TRBV11-2 combines with J gene TRBJ2-5; D not resolved. Germline loops: CDR1 SGHAT, CDR2 FQNNGV. This CDR3 comprises 10 residues.

Many counts were recorded for this clonotype. The chain carries TRBV15 and TRBJ2-2; D not resolved. Per the germline V gene, CDR1 is LNHNV and CDR2 is YYDKDF (reference sequence). V lost 5 bases to trimming and J lost 9 bases, with 19 bases between them. The CDR3 spans 15 residues. The CDR3 DNA sequence: TGTGCCACCAGCGCCCGGACGGTTATCGGACGGGAGCTGTTTTTT. Protein product: CATSARTVIGRELFF.

This clonotype appeared a single time. The chain links TRBV5-1 to TRBJ2-1; D unresolved. The CDR3 totals 12 residues. V was shortened by 0 bases and J by 7 bases, with 5 bases between the two germline ends. The germline V gene has CDR1 SGHRS and CDR2 YFSETQ. The DNA for the CDR3 is TGCGCCAGCAGCTTGGCCCTAAATGAGCAGTTCTTC. Translation gives CASSLALNEQFF. Filled out from reference TRBV5-1 and TRBJ2-1, the complete variable domain reads KAGVTQTPRYLIKTRGQQVTLSCSPISGHRSVSWYQQTPGQGLQFLFEYFSETQRNKGNFPGRFSGRQFSNSRSEMNVSTLELGDSALYLCASSLALNEQFFGPGTRLTVL.

This clonotype was seen many times. The DNA is left out, because the CDR3 cannot be placed on it with certainty; the CDR3 is given as TCRdb lists it. CDR3 residues: CASSYSGTFGAQPQHF. This rearrangement joins TRBV5-5 to TRBJ1-5. The CDR3 sequence runs 16 residues, both termini included. From germline, CDR1 is SGHKS and CDR2 YYEKEE (reference sequence).

This clonotype was seen only a few times. CDR3 DNA sequence: TGCAGTGCTACCCGCGTACGGGCCGGCACAGATACGCAGTATTTT. This sequence encodes CSATRVRAGTDTQYF. The chain couples TRBV20-1 to TRBJ2-3; no firm D call. V lost 4 bases, J lost 1 base, and 15 bases lay in between. CDR3 size: 15 residues. Germline CDR1 is DFQATT and CDR2 is SNEGSKA (reference sequence).

This clonotype came up many times. This chain links TRBV10-1 with TRBJ2-2, with D possibly matching TRBD2 (5 bases). CDR1 is WNHNN, CDR2 SYGVQD, per germline (reference sequence). V was pared by 5 bases and J by 4 bases, with 8 bases between. The CDR3 consists of 13 residues. CDR3 nucleotide sequence: TGCGCCAGCAGTCGGGGTATCACCGGGGAGCTGTTTTTT. Residues: CASSRGITGELFF.

V usage is TRBV5-6 and J usage is TRBJ2-2; no definite D call. V was pared by 0 bases and J by 1 base, with 10 bases between. Germline V lookup: CDR1 SGHDT, CDR2 YYEEEE. This CDR3 spans 16 amino acids. The DNA for the CDR3 is TGTGCCAGCAGCTTGGTAGTCTCGGGGAACACCGGGGAGCTGTTTTTT. Translation: CASSLVVSGNTGELFF. Full variable domain (remainder filled in from reference TRBV5-6 and TRBJ2-2): DAGVTQSPTHLIKTRGQQVTLRCSPKSGHDTVSWYQQALGQGPQFIFQYYEEEERQRGNFPDRFSGHQFPNYSSELNVNALLLGDSALYLCASSLVVSGNTGELFFGEGSRLTVL.